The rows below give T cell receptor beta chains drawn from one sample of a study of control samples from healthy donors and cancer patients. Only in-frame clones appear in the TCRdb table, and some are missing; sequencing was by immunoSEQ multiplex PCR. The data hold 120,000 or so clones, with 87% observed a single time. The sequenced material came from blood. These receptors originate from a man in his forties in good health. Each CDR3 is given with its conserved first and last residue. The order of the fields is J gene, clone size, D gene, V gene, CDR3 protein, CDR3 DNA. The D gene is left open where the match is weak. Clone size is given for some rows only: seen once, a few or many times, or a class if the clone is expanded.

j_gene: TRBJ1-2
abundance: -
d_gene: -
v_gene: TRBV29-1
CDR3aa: CSVAVRGYTF
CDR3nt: TGCAGCGTCGCCGTGAGGGGCTACACCTTC

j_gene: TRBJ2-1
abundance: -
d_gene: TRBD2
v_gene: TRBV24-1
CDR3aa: CATSDLYGGFYNEQFF
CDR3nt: TGTGCCACCAGTGATTTATACGGGGGGTTCTACAATGAGCAGTTCTTC

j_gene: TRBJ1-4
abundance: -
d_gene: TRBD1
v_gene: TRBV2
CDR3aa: CASGDRSGFNF
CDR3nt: TGTGCCAGCGGGGACAGGAGTGGATTTAATTTT

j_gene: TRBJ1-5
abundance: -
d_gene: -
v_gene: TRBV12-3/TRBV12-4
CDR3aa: CASSQYPNQPQHF
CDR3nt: TGTGCCAGCAGTCAATACCCCAATCAGCCCCAGCATTTT

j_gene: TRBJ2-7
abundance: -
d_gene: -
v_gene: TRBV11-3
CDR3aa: CASTLGGSSSYEQYF
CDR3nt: TGTGCCAGCACCTTAGGTGGCAGCAGCTCCTACGAGCAGTACTTC

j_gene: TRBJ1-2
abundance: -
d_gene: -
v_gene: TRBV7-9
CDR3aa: CASSRWGHEYGYTF
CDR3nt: TGTGCCAGCAGCCGATGGGGCCACGAGTATGGCTACACCTTC

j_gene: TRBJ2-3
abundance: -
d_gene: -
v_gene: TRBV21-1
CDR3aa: CASSKRQGPYTDTQYF
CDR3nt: TGTGCCAGCAGCAAAAGGCAGGGACCTTACACAGATACGCAGTATTTT

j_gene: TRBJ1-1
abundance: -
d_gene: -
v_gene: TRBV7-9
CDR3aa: CASSLAAGIGTEAFF
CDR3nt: TGTGCCAGCAGCTTAGCGGCCGGGATAGGTACTGAAGCTTTCTTT

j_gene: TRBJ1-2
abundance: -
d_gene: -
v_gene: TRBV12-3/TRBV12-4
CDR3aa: CASRVGVTGGYTF
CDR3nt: TGTGCCAGCCGAGTTGGGGTGACAGGTGGCTACACCTTC

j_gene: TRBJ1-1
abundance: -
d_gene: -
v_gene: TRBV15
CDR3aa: CATSRAKGATNTEAFF
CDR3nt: TGTGCCACCAGCAGAGCTAAAGGGGCAACGAACACTGAAGCTTTCTTT

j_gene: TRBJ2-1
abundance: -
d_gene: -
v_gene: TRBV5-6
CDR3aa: CASSLGNEQFF
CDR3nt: TGTGCCAGCAGCTTAGGTAATGAGCAGTTCTTC

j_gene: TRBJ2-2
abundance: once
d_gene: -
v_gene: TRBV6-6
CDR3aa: CATSPQQGGELFF
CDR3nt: TGTGCCACCAGCCCTCAACAGGGCGGGGAGCTGTTTTTT

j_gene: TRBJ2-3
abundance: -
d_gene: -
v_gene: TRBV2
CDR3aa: CASSEFGGGGTDTQYF
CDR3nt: TGTGCCAGCAGTGAATTCGGCGGGGGCGGCACAGATACGCAGTATTTT

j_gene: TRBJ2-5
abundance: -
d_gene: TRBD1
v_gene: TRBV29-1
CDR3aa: CSVGGTGGETQYF
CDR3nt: TGCAGCGTTGGAGGGACAGGGGGAGAGACCCAGTACTTC

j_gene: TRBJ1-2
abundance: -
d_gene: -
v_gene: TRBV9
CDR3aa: CASSVAPLLSQTGYGYTF
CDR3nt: TGTGCCAGCAGCGTAGCCCCACTTTTGTCTCAGACCGGCTATGGCTACACCTTC

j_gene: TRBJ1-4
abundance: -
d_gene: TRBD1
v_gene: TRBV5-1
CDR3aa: CASSPGQGNEKLFF
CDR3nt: TGCGCCAGCAGCCCGGGACAGGGTAATGAAAAACTGTTTTTT

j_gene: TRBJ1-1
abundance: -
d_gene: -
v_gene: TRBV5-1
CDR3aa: CASSFTREAEAFF
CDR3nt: TGCGCCAGCAGCTTTACTAGGGAGGCTGAAGCTTTCTTT

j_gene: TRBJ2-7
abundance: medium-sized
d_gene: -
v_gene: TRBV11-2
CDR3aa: CASSLVGQGTYEQYF
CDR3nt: TGTGCCAGCAGCTTAGTGGGGCAGGGGACCTACGAGCAGTACTTC

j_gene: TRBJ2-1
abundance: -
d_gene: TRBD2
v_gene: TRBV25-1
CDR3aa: CASRKRGGMDEQFF
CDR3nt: TGTGCCAGCCGGAAACGGGGGGGCATGGATGAGCAGTTCTTC